This T cell receptor beta chain derives from a study of radiotherapy plus CTLA-4 blockade in lung cancer. Germline V lookup: CDR1 LNHDA, CDR2 SQIVND (reference sequence). V lost 5 bases and J lost 2, with 19 bases in between. The CDR3 contains 16 residues. The study treated chemo-refractory metastatic non-small-cell lung cancer patients with focal radiation plus ipilimumab CTLA-4 blockade. Libraries were prepared by immunoSEQ multiplex PCR; TCRdb keeps only in-frame clonotypes and omits some of them. The data show around 90,000 clones, with around four fifths seen just once and roughly 15% held by the top ten. Study results and caveats: According to reports, early shifts in blood T cell clones, alongside interferon-beta, forecast response most accurately.

Remarks on this clone: Its antigen is currently unknown.

The rearrangement uses TRBV19 and TRBJ2-7, with D maybe TRBD1 (7 bases). This material consisted of peripheral blood, taken from a patient treated with radiotherapy plus ipilimumab. The sequence was collected from a human donor with non-small cell lung cancer that progressed on radiotherapy plus ipilimumab. As DNA, the CDR3 is TGTGCCAGTAGTCCCAGGGGGGACTCCCCACCCTACGAGCAGTACTTC. Amino acid sequence: CASSPRGDSPPYEQYF.